These 4 T cell receptor beta chains originate from one sample sequenced in a study of tumor and adjacent non-tumor tissue in lung cancer. Three rounds of nested PCR, following a modified ARM-PCR protocol, produced the TCRbeta library. TCRdb re-called the multiplex PCR reads with MiXCR, one entry per CDR3 protein. Here the sample spans around 210,000 distinct CDR3 sequences, 70% to 75% being singletons. No cell sorting was done before RNA was extracted from the tissue. Material: lung tumor tissue. These receptors were taken from a man in his 60s with non-small cell lung cancer.

The V and J genes are TRBV11-3 and TRBJ1-3, with a possible D match to TRBD1 (5 bases). The CDR3 contains 14 residues. The V end lost 8 bases, the J end lost 4 bases, and 15 bases lay between the germline ends. From germline, CDR1 is SGHNT and CDR2 YENEEA. The DNA of the CDR3 is TGTGCCAGCGGGCGGACAATCTCCGGAAACACCATATATTTT. Its translation: CASGRTISGNTIYF. The full variable domain, rest sourced from reference TRBV11-3 and TRBJ1-3, is EAGVVQSPRYKIIEKKQPVAFWCNPISGHNTLYWYLQNLGQGPELLIRYENEEAVDDSQLPKDRFSAERLKGVDSTLKIQPAELGDSAVYLCASGRTISGNTIYFGEGSWLTVV.

About this clonotype itself: At one boundary the junction diverges from the germline segment, which might be a read error. The chain couples TRBV11-2 to TRBJ2-6; 7 bases are shared with TRBD1. CDR3 length equals 19 residues. Germline lookup yields CDR1 SGHAT and CDR2 FQNNGV. CDR3 bases: TGTGCCAGCAGCTTAGTTCCAAAGGACAGGACCTCTGGGGTCAACGCCCTGACTTTC. Residues: CASSLVPKDRTSGVNALTF. Drawing the rest from reference TRBV11-2 and TRBJ2-6, the complete variable domain is EAGVAQSPRYKIIEKRQSVAFWCNPISGHATLYWYQQILGQGPKLLIQFQNNGVVDDSQLPKDRFSAERLKGVDSTLKIQPAKLEDSAVYLCASSLVPKDRTSGVNALTFGAGSRLTVL.

Regarding this clonotype: A much larger clone lies a single base off, so this may be a read error. This chain connects TRBV28 to TRBJ2-3, with D perhaps matching TRBD1 (6 bases). V was clipped by 5 bases and J by 1 base, with 22 bases between them. CDR3 length: 18 residues. CDR1 MDHEN and CDR2 SYDVKM come from the germline V gene. The CDR3 spells CASSRVWAGAWCTDTQYF. The CDR3 DNA is TGTGCCAGCAGTCGCGTGTGGGCAGGGGCATGGTGCACAGATACGCAGTATTTT.

The CDR3 region is CASSLGQERNEQFF. CDR3 nucleotides: TGTGCCAGCAGCTTGGGACAGGAACGGAATGAGCAGTTCTTC. The J gene is TRBJ2-1, the V gene TRBV5-6; D is possibly TRBD1 (6 bases). The V gene's germline CDR1 is SGHDT and CDR2 YYEEEE. The CDR3 totals 14 residues. Between the trimmed V and J ends, which lost 0 bases and 7 bases, there was a span of 11 bases.